In its sample, the clone carrying this T cell receptor beta chain was seen once. The antigen remains unidentified. One entry per CDR3 protein, called by TCRdb with MiXCR from the reads. This table holds approximately 110,000 distinct CDR3 sequences, approximately 30% found once. The sample belongs to a study of T cell repertoires in cytomegalovirus infection. As for the study in general: The public TCR beta signatures pointed to both CMV infection and matching HLA type.

This CDR3 is 18 amino acids long. CDR1 and CDR2 (germline): DFQATT, SNEGSKA (reference sequence). J gave up 6 bases and V 0 bases, and 16 bases lay outside the gene matches. This receptor was obtained from a human donor in good health (CMV status not recorded). Some clones in this sample may be carry-over from other donors' samples. This chain links TRBV20-1 with TRBJ2-3; 9 nucleotides agree with TRBD2. The sequencing here drew on CD8+ T cells from cultured PBMCs, taken from culture after CMV antigen stimulation. The CDR3 loop is CSARDLVSAGGPGDTQYF. DNA of the CDR3: TGCAGTGCTAGAGATCTCGTCTCTGCGGGGGGGCCGGGGGATACGCAGTATTTT.